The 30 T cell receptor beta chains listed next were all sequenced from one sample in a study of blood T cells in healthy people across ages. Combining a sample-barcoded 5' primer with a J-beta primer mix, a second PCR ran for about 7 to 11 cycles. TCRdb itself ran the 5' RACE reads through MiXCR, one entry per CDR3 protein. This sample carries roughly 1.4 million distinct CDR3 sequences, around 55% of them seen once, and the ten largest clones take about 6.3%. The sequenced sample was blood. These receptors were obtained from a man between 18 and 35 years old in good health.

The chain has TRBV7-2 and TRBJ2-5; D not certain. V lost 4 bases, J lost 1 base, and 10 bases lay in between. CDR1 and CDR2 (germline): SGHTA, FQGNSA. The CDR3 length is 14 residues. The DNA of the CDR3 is TGTGCCAGCAGCTCTCTCAACATCCAAGAGACCCAGTACTTC. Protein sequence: CASSSLNIQETQYF.

In DNA form, the CDR3 reads TGTGCCAGCAGTATCAGGACTGCCTACGAGCAGTACTTC. Amino acid sequence: CASSIRTAYEQYF. V gene TRBV6-5 combines with J gene TRBJ2-4, with D tentatively TRBD2 (5 bases). The J call may be mistaken, given a closer DNA end match to TRBJ2-7. The CDR3 has 13 amino acids. Looked up from germline, CDR1 is MNHEY and CDR2 is SVGAGI.

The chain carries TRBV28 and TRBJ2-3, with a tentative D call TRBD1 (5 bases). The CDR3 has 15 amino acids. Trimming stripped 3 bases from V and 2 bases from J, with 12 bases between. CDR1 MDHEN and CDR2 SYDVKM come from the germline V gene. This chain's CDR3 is CASSLARVFTDTQYF. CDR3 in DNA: TGTGCCAGCAGTTTGGCCAGGGTGTTCACAGATACGCAGTATTTT.

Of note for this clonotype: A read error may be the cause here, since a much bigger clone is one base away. In nucleotides, the CDR3 is TGTGCCAGCACTAGAGGGCTAGCGAACGAGCAGCACTTC. Translating gives CASTRGLANEQHF. The chain uses TRBV25-1 and TRBJ2-7, with D tentatively TRBD2 (6 bases). The CDR3 contains 13 residues. Germline-derived CDR1 and CDR2 are MGHDK and SYGVNS.

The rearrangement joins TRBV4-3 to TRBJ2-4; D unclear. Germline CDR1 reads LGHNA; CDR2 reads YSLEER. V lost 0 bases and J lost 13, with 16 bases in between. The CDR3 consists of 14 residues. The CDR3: CASSQDFDTLGQYF. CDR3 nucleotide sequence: TGCGCCAGCAGCCAAGACTTCGACACCCTGGGCCAGTACTTC.

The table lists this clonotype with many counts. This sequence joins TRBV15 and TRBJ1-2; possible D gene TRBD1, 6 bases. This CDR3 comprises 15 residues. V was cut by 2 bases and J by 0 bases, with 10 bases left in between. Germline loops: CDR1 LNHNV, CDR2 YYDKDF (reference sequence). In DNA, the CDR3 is TGTGCCACCAGCAGAACAGGGTCAGCTAACTATGGCTACACCTTC. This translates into CATSRTGSANYGYTF.

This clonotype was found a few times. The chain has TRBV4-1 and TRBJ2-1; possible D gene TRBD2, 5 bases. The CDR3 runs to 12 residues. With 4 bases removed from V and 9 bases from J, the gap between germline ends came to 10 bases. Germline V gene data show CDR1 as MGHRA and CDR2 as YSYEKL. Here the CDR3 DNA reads TGCGCCAGCAGCCCGGACTCTGGTGAGCAGTTCTTC. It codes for CASSPDSGEQFF.

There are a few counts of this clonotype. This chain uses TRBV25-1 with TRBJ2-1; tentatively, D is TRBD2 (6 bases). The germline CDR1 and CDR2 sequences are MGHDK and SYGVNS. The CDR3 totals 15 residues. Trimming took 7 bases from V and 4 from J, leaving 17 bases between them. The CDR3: CASILSGPYYNEQFF. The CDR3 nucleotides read TGTGCCAGCATCCTTAGCGGTCCTTATTACAATGAGCAGTTCTTC.

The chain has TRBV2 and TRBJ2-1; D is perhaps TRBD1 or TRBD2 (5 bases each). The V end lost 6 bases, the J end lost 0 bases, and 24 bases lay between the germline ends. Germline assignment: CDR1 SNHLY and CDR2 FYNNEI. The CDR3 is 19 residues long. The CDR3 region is CASSVERRWAGSSYNEQFF. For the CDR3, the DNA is TGTGCCAGCAGCGTCGAGCGGAGGTGGGCAGGGAGCTCCTACAATGAGCAGTTCTTC.

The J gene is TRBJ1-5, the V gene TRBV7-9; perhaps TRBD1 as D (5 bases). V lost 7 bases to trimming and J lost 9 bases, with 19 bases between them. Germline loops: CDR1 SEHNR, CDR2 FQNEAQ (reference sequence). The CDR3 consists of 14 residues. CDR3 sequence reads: CASTSERGGSPQHF. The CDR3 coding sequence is TGTGCCAGCACCAGCGAACGCGGGGGTTCGCCCCAGCATTTT.

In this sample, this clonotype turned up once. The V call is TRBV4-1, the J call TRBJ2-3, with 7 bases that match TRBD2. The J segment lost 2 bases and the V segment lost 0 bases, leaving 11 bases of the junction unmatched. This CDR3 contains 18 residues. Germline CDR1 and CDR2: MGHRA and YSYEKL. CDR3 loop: CASSQDQLAVAYTDTQYF. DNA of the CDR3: TGCGCCAGCAGCCAAGACCAGCTAGCGGTTGCATACACAGATACGCAGTATTTT.

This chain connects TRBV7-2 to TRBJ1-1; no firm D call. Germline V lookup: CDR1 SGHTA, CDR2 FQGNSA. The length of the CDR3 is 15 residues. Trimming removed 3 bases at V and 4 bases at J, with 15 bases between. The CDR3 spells CASSLGSERGTEAFF. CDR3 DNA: TGTGCCAGCAGCTTGGGCAGTGAGCGAGGCACTGAAGCTTTCTTT.

Here the CDR3 reads CATSDPTMGDTQYF. In nucleotides, the CDR3 is TGTGCCACCAGTGATCCCACAATGGGGGATACGCAGTATTTT. V and J are TRBV24-1 and TRBJ2-3; unclear D gene. The CDR3 has 14 amino acids. V dropped 3 bases and J dropped 6 bases, with 12 bases sitting between them. Germline lookup yields CDR1 KGHDR and CDR2 SFDVKD.

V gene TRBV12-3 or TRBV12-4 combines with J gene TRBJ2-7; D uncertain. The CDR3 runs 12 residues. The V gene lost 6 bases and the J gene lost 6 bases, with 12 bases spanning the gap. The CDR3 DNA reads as TGTGCCAGCAGGGGCTCTTTGCGCGAGCAGTACTTC. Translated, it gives CASRGSLREQYF.

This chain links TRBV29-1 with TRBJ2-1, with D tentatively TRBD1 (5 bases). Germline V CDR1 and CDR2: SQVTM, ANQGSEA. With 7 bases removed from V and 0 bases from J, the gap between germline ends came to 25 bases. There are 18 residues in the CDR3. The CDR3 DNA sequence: TGCAGCGGATTCCCCCTTAGGGGATCCCATACCTCCTACAATGAGCAGTTCTTC. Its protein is CSGFPLRGSHTSYNEQFF.

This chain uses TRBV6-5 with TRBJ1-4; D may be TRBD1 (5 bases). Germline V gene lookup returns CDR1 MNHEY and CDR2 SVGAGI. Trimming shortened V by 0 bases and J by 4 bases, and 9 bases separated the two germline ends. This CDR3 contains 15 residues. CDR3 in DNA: TGTGCCAGCAGTTACTCGAACGGGGGTAATGAAAAACTGTTTTTT. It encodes CASSYSNGGNEKLFF.

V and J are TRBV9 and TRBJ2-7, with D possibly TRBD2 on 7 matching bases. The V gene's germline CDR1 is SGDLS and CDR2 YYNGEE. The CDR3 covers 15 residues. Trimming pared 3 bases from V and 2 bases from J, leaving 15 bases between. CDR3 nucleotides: TGTGCCAGCAGCGCGACGGACGGGGGGCCCTACGAGCAGTACTTC. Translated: CASSATDGGPYEQYF. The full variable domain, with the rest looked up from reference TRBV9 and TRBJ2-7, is DSGVTQTPKHLITATGQRVTLRCSPRSGDLSVYWYQQSLDQGLQFLIQYYNGEERAKGNILERFSAQQFPDLHSELNLSSLELGDSALYFCASSATDGGPYEQYFGPGTRLTVT.

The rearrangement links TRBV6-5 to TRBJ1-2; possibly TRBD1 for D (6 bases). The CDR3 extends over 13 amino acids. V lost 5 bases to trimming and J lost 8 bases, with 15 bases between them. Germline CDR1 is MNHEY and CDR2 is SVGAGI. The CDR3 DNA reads TGTGCCAGCAGTCCCGGGGGCTTTCCGGGCTACACCTTC. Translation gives CASSPGGFPGYTF.

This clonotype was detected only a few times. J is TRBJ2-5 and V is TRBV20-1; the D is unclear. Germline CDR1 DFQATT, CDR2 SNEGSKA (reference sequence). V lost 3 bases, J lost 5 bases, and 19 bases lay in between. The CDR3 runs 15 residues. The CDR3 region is CSASLNYLRWETQYF. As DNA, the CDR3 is TGCAGTGCTAGCCTGAATTATCTTCGGTGGGAGACCCAGTACTTC.

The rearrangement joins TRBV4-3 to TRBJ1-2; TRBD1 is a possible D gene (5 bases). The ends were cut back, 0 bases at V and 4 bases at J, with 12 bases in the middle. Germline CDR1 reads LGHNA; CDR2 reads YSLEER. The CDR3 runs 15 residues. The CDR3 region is CASSQESRGAYGYTF. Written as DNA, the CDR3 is TGCGCCAGCAGCCAAGAGAGTAGGGGAGCCTATGGCTACACCTTC.

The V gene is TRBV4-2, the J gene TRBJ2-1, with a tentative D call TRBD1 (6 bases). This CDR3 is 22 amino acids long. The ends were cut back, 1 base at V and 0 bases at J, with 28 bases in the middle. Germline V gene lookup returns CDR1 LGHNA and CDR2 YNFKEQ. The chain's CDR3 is CASSQGHSGAGVPPSSYNEQFF. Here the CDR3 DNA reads TGTGCCAGCAGCCAAGGTCACAGTGGGGCAGGGGTCCCCCCGAGCTCCTACAATGAGCAGTTCTTC.

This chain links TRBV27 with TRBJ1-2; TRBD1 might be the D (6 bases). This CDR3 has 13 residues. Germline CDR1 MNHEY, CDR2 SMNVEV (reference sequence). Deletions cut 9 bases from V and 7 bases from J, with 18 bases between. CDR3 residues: CASSLLGAGGYTF. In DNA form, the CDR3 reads TGTGCCAGTTCTCTTCTGGGGGCCGGTGGCTACACCTTC.

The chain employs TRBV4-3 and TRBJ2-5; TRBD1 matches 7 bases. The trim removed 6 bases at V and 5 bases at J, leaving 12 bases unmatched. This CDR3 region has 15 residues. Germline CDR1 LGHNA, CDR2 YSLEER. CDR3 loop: CASSQIRQGGETQYF. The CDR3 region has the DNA TGCGCCAGCAGTCAAATACGACAGGGTGGCGAGACCCAGTACTTC.

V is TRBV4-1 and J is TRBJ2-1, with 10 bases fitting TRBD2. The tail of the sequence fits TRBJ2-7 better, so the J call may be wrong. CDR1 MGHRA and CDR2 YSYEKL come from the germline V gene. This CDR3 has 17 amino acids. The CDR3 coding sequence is TGCGCCAGCAGCCAAGACCCAGCGGGGGGGGACTACAATGAGCAGTACTTC. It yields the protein CASSQDPAGGDYNEQYF.

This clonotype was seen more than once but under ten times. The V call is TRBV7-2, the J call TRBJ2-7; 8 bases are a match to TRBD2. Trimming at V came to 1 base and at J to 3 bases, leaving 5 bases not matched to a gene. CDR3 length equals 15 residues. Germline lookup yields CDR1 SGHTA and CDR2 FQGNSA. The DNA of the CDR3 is TGTGCCAGCAGCTTAGAGGGCGCGGGGGGCTACGAGCAGTACTTC. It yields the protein CASSLEGAGGYEQYF.

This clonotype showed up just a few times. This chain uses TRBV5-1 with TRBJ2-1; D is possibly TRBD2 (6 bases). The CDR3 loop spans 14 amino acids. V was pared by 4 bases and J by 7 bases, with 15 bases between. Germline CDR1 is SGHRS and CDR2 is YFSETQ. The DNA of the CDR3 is TGCGCCAGCAGCCGAAGACTAGTGGGGAATGAGCAGTTCTTC. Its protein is CASSRRLVGNEQFF.

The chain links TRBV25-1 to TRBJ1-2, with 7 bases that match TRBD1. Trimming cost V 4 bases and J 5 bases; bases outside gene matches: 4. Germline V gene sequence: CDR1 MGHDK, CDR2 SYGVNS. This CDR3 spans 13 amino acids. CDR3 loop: CASSVKTGYGYTF. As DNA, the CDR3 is TGTGCCAGCAGTGTAAAGACAGGGTATGGCTACACCTTC.

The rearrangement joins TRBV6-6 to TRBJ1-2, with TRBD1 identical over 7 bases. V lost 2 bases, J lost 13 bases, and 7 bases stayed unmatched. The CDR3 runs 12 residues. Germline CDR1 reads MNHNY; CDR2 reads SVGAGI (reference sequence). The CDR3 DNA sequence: TGTGCCAGCAGTTACCCCCGACAGGGTTTCACCTTC. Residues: CASSYPRQGFTF.

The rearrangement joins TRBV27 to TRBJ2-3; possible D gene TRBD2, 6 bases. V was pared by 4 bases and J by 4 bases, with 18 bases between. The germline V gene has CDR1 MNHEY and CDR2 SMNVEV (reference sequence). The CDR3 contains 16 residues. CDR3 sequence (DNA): TGTGCCAGCAGTTCCGGGGCTAGCGAGATCGCAGATACGCAGTATTTT. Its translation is CASSSGASEIADTQYF.

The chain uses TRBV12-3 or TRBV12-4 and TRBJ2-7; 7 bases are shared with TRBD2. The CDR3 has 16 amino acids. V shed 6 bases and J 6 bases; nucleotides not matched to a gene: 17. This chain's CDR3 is CASSPWGGGPTGEQYF. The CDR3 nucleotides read TGTGCCAGCAGCCCGTGGGGCGGGGGACCCACCGGCGAGCAGTACTTC.